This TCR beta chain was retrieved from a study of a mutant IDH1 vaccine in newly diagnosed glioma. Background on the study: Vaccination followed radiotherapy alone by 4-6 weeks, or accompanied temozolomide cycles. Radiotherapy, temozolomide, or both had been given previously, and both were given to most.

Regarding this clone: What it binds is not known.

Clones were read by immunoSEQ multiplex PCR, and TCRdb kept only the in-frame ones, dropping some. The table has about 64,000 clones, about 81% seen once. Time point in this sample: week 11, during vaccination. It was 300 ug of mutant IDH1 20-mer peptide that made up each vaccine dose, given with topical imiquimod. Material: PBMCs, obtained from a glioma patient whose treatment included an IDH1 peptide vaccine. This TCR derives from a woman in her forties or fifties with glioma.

In nucleotides, the CDR3 is TGTGCCAGCAGCCCGAACTCGGCCTGGACGGCGACCCAAGAGACCCAGTACTTC. Translation gives CASSPNSAWTATQETQYF. This chain joins TRBV7-9 and TRBJ2-5; D call uncertain. CDR1 is SEHNR, CDR2 FQNEAQ, per germline (reference sequence). V lost 5 bases, J lost 1 base, and 23 bases lay in between. This CDR3 contains 18 residues.